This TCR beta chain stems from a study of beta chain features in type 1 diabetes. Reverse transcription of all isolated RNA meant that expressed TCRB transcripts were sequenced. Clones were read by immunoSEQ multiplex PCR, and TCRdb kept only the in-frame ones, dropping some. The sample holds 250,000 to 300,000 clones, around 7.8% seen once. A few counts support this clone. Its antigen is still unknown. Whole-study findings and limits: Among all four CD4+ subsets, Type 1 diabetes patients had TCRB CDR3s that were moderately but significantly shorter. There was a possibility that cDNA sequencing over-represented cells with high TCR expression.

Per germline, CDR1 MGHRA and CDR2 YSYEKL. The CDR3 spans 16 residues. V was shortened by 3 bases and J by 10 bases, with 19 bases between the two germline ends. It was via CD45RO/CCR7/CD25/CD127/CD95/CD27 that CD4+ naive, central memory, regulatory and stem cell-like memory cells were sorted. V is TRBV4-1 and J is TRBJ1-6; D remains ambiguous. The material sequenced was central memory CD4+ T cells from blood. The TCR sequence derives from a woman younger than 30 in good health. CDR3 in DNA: TGCGCCAGCAGCCACCTCCTTCAGGACTTAGGGTCACCCCTCCACTTT. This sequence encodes CASSHLLQDLGSPLHF.